This TCR beta chain was sequenced for a study of PD-L1 blockade in urothelial cancer. Study at large: The study recovered a median of about 140,000 T cells per blood sample.

Germline-derived CDR1 and CDR2 are SGDLS and YYNGEE. The CDR3 is 15 amino acids. Trimming at V came to 4 bases and at J to 6 bases, leaving 10 bases not matched to a gene. The protocol was immunoSEQ multiplex PCR, while the TCRdb copy is restricted to in-frame clones and leaves out a portion. Of tens of thousands of clones in the sample, 75% to 90% are singletons; the top ten hold approximately 1.4%. Time point given: pretreatment peripheral blood. The chain carries TRBV9 and TRBJ2-7; TRBD2 agrees at 10 bases. Here the sequenced sample was PBMCs, taken around atezolizumab (anti-PD-L1) treatment. The receptor was derived from a man aged 50-59 years with urothelial cancer. CDR3 protein: CASSPGGSGRSEQYF. The CDR3 nucleotides read TGTGCCAGCAGCCCCGGGGGTAGCGGGAGGAGCGAGCAGTACTTC. Using reference TRBV9 and TRBJ2-7 for the parts outside the CDR3, the full variable domain is DSGVTQTPKHLITATGQRVTLRCSPRSGDLSVYWYQQSLDQGLQFLIQYYNGEERAKGNILERFSAQQFPDLHSELNLSSLELGDSALYFCASSPGGSGRSEQYFGPGTRLTVT.